This TCR beta chain was identified in a study of control samples from healthy donors and cancer patients. The protocol was immunoSEQ multiplex PCR, while the TCRdb copy is restricted to in-frame clones and leaves out a portion. The top ten clones hold around 1.5% of a sample with about 220,000 clones, 90% to 95% of them seen once. This clone has just a few counts. Trimming cost V 5 bases and J 2 bases; bases outside gene matches: 2. Germline V CDR1 and CDR2: LNHDA, SQIVND (reference sequence). This CDR3 region has 15 residues. What was sequenced was blood. The V and J genes are TRBV19 and TRBJ2-5; 13 bases align to TRBD2. This TCR came from a man in his fifties or sixties in good health. Here the CDR3 reads CASSQGLAGQETQYF. The CDR3 DNA reads as TGTGCCAGTAGTCAGGGACTAGCGGGGCAAGAGACCCAGTACTTC.